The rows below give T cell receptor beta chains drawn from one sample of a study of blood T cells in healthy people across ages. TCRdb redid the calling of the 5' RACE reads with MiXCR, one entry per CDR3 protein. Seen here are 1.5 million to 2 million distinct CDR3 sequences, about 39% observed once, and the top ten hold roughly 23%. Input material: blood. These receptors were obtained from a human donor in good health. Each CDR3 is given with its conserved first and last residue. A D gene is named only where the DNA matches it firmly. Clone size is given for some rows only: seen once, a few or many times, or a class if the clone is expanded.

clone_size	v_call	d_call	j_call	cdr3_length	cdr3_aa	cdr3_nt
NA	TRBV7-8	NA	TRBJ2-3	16	CASSFPIGLGADTQYF	TGTGCCAGCAGCTTCCCCATAGGGTTAGGGGCAGATACGCAGTATTTT
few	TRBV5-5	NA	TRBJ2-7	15	CASSLAETVAYEQYF	TGTGCCAGCAGCTTGGCCGAGACGGTCGCCTACGAGCAGTACTTC
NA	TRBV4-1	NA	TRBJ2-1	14	CPSSKVGHSNEQFF	TGCCCCAGCAGCAAGGTTGGTCACTCCAATGAGCAGTTCTTC
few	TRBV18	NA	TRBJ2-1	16	CASSPARTGPGGEQFF	TGTGCCAGCTCACCCGCTCGGACAGGGCCGGGAGGTGAGCAGTTCTTC
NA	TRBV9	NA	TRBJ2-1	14	CASSAPGRHNEQFF	TGTGCCAGCAGCGCCCCAGGGCGGCATAATGAGCAGTTCTTC
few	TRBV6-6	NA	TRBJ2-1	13	CASSEGIYNEQFF	TGTGCCAGCTCTGAAGGTATTTACAATGAGCAGTTCTTC
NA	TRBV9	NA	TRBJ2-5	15	CASSVGAVQQETQYF	TGTGCCAGCAGCGTAGGGGCAGTGCAGCAAGAGACCCAGTACTTC
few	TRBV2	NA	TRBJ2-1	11	CASRVRDEQFF	TGTGCCAGCAGGGTTAGAGATGAGCAGTTCTTC
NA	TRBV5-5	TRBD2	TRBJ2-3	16	CANSLAAGGSADTQYF	TGTGCCAACAGCTTGGCGGCGGGGGGGTCGGCAGATACGCAGTATTTT
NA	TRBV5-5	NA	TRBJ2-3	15	CASQKGASTTDTRYF	TGTGCCAGCCAAAAAGGAGCTTCGACCACAGATACGCGGTATTTT
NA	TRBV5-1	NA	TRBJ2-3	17	CASSPGHSAETTDTQYF	TGCGCCAGCAGCCCGGGACACTCGGCGGAAACCACAGATACGCAGTATTTT